Following are 19 T cell receptor beta chains from one sample sequenced in a study of cytomegalovirus exposure and HLA in healthy donors. PCR primers comprised 60 Vbeta and 13 Jbeta primers. The method was immunoSEQ multiplex PCR; TCRdb's version includes in-frame clones alone and lacks a portion of them. The sample contains 95,000 to 150,000 clones, about 81% of which appear only once. Sample: PBMCs. Receptor source: a woman between 25 and 40 years old in good health and CMV-seronegative.

The gene calls are TRBV6-5 and TRBJ2-7; TRBD2 is a possible D gene (6 bases). Germline V gene lookup returns CDR1 MNHEY and CDR2 SVGAGI. V was clipped by 8 bases and J by 1 base, with 15 bases between them. This CDR3 is built from 14 residues. The CDR3 region has the DNA TGTGCCAGCCAGGACGGGGGTCGGTCCTACGAGCAGTACTTC. It specifies CASQDGGRSYEQYF.

The rearrangement uses TRBV11-1 and TRBJ1-1; no clear D gene. Germline CDR1 reads SGHAT; CDR2 reads FQDESV (reference sequence). V was cut by 3 bases and J by 4 bases, with 9 bases left in between. The length of the CDR3 is 13 residues. The CDR3 loop reads CASSFGEGTEAFF. CDR3 in DNA: TGTGCCAGCAGCTTTGGGGAGGGCACTGAAGCTTTCTTT. The full variable domain, rest sourced from reference TRBV11-1 and TRBJ1-1, is EAEVAQSPRYKITEKSQAVAFWCDPISGHATLYWYRQILGQGPELLVQFQDESVVDDSQLPKDRFSAERLKGVDSTLKIQPAELGDSAMYLCASSFGEGTEAFFGQGTRLTVV.

This chain joins TRBV5-1 and TRBJ2-1, with D maybe TRBD2 (6 bases). Germline V CDR1 and CDR2: SGHRS, YFSETQ. The CDR3 spans 15 residues. V dropped 4 bases and J dropped 0 bases, with 11 bases sitting between them. This CDR3 reads CASSEDGSSYNEQFF. CDR3 nucleotides: TGCGCCAGCAGCGAGGACGGGAGCTCCTACAATGAGCAGTTCTTC.

The rearrangement joins TRBV2 to TRBJ1-3; D possibly corresponds to TRBD1 (6 bases). The V gene lost 2 bases and the J gene lost 4 bases, with 9 bases spanning the gap. From germline, CDR1 is SNHLY and CDR2 FYNNEI. The CDR3 is 14 residues long. The CDR3 DNA sequence: TGTGCCAGCAGTGAACAGGGGAACGGAAACACCATATATTTT. Translating gives CASSEQGNGNTIYF. Full variable domain (outside the CDR3, taken from reference TRBV2 and TRBJ1-3): EPEVTQTPSHQVTQMGQEVILRCVPISNHLYFYWYRQILGQKVEFLVSFYNNEISEKSEIFDDQFSVERPDGSNFTLKIRSTKLEDSAMYFCASSEQGNGNTIYFGEGSWLTVV.

The chain couples TRBV7-8 to TRBJ2-1, with 8 positions matching TRBD1. Trimming removed 4 bases from V and 7 bases from J; junction bases left unmatched: 9. In germline, CDR1 is SGHVS, CDR2 FQNEAQ. CDR3 length: 15 amino acids. The chain's CDR3 is CASSSQGQVVNEQFF. The CDR3 nucleotides read TGTGCCAGCAGCTCCCAGGGACAGGTGGTTAATGAGCAGTTCTTC.

The V call is TRBV5-8, the J call TRBJ1-1; D might be TRBD1 (6 bases). V lost 5 bases and J 8 bases, leaving 10 bases between the germline ends. This CDR3 contains 11 residues. The germline gives CDR1 SGHTS, CDR2 YDEGEE. The CDR3 DNA reads as TGTGCCAGCAGTTTTGGGACAGAAGCTTTCTTT. This translates into CASSFGTEAFF.

DNA for the CDR3: TGTGCCAGTGCGGGAGGTTCCGGGGAGCTGTTTTTT. Amino acids: CASAGGSGELFF. The chain employs TRBV19 and TRBJ2-2; 8 bases agree with TRBD2. Germline CDR1 and CDR2: LNHDA and SQIVND (reference sequence). This CDR3 region has 12 residues. V lost 8 bases, J lost 6 bases, and 2 bases stayed unmatched.

Written as DNA, the CDR3 is TGTGCCAGCGGACTAGCGGGGAGCACAGATACGCAGTATTTT. The encoded protein is CASGLAGSTDTQYF. This rearrangement joins TRBV2 to TRBJ2-3; 12 positions agree with TRBD2. There are 14 residues in the CDR3. With 8 bases clipped from V and 0 bases from J, the junction kept 0 bases outside the gene matches. Germline CDR1 SNHLY, CDR2 FYNNEI.

V usage is TRBV19 and J usage is TRBJ2-1; D ambiguous. CDR3 length equals 14 residues. V was pared by 2 bases and J by 4 bases, with 9 bases between. Germline V lookup: CDR1 LNHDA, CDR2 SQIVND (reference sequence). CDR3 sequence: CASSIQDSYNEQFF. The DNA for the CDR3 is TGTGCCAGTAGTATACAAGACTCTTACAATGAGCAGTTCTTC.

The rearrangement joins TRBV30 to TRBJ2-7, with D possibly being TRBD1 (6 bases). V lost 3 bases and J 6 bases, leaving 21 bases between the germline ends. The CDR3 covers 15 residues. Germline V CDR1 and CDR2: GTSNPN, SVGIG (reference sequence). CDR3 region: CAWRETGGPPSEQYF. CDR3 nucleotides: TGTGCCTGGAGAGAGACTGGGGGCCCTCCGTCCGAGCAGTACTTC.

CDR3 residues: CASSVSAGGSSNEQFF. The CDR3 coding sequence is TGTGCCAGCAGCGTTTCGGCGGGAGGGAGCAGCAATGAGCAGTTCTTC. The chain links TRBV9 to TRBJ2-1; 9 nucleotides line up with TRBD2. The CDR3 extends over 16 amino acids. CDR1 is SGDLS and CDR2 is YYNGEE in the germline V gene. The trim removed 2 bases at V and 6 bases at J, leaving 9 bases unmatched.

The chain carries TRBV11-2 and TRBJ2-7, with D possibly being TRBD2 (6 bases). V lost 4 bases, J lost 1 base, and 11 bases lay in between. CDR1 is SGHAT and CDR2 is FQNNGV in the germline V gene. The CDR3 is 14 residues long. CDR3 DNA: TGTGCCAGCAGCTGGGGGGACCAATCCTACGAGCAGTACTTC. Its protein product is CASSWGDQSYEQYF.

V and J are TRBV9 and TRBJ2-4, with D perhaps TRBD2 (6 bases). The V and J ends lost 0 bases and 5 bases respectively, with 24 bases between them. Germline values: CDR1 SGDLS, CDR2 YYNGEE. The CDR3 sequence is 19 residues long. CDR3 amino acids: CASSVDPLTSSLGQNIQYF. DNA for the CDR3: TGTGCCAGCAGCGTAGATCCCCTTACTAGCTCTCTTGGTCAAAACATTCAGTACTTC.

This clone was seen a handful of times. V usage is TRBV6-1 and J usage is TRBJ2-3; no clear D gene. This CDR3 is built from 14 residues. Per germline, CDR1 MNHNS and CDR2 SASEGT. Trimming pared 0 bases from V and 3 bases from J, leaving 7 bases between. The CDR3 DNA follows: TGTGCCAGCAGTGAAGCGCGGTCAACAGATACGCAGTATTTT. Its translation: CASSEARSTDTQYF.

The chain couples TRBV5-1 to TRBJ2-5; D is unclear. This CDR3 has 13 amino acids. Trimming left V 4 bases short and J 1 base short, with 8 bases between. Looked up from germline, CDR1 is SGHRS and CDR2 is YFSETQ. The CDR3 nucleotides read TGCGCCAGCAGCGCCGACACCCAAGAGACCCAGTACTTC. Encoded protein: CASSADTQETQYF.

The V and J genes are TRBV5-4 and TRBJ2-5; 9 nucleotides match TRBD1. The J call could be wrong; TRBJ2-7 is a better fit for the DNA end. Germline assignment: CDR1 SGHNT and CDR2 YYREEE (reference sequence). This CDR3 has 13 residues. The CDR3 loop reads CASRPGQGYEQYF. The DNA for the CDR3 is TGTGCCAGCAGACCGGGACAGGGCTACGAGCAGTACTTC.

This chain links TRBV6-4 with TRBJ2-1; D ambiguous. Per germline, CDR1 MRHNA and CDR2 SNTAGT. V dropped 2 bases and J dropped 1 base, with 3 bases sitting between them. This CDR3 has 13 residues. The CDR3 here is CASSDRSYNEQFF. CDR3 DNA: TGTGCCAGCAGTGACCGGTCCTACAATGAGCAGTTCTTC.

This chain links TRBV10-1 with TRBJ2-2; TRBD2 is a possible D gene (7 bases). Germline assignment: CDR1 WNHNN and CDR2 SYGVQD (reference sequence). The CDR3 is made up of 13 amino acids. V was trimmed by 7 bases and J by 6 bases, leaving 12 bases between them. The CDR3 protein is CASTGGFPGELFF. The DNA for the CDR3 is TGCGCCAGCACGGGGGGCTTCCCCGGGGAGCTGTTTTTT.

The chain combines TRBV19 with TRBJ2-1, with D perhaps TRBD1 (6 bases). The germline V and J ends were trimmed by 5 bases and 0 bases, with 11 bases remaining between them. This CDR3 region has 15 residues. Germline loops: CDR1 LNHDA, CDR2 SQIVND (reference sequence). In DNA, the CDR3 is TGTGCCAGTAGTTACGACAGGAGCTCCTACAATGAGCAGTTCTTC. It is translated as CASSYDRSSYNEQFF. The full variable domain, with the rest looked up from reference TRBV19 and TRBJ2-1, is DGGITQSPKYLFRKEGQNVTLSCEQNLNHDAMYWYRQDPGQGLRLIYYSQIVNDFQKGDIAEGYSVSREKKESFPLTVTSAQKNPTAFYLCASSYDRSSYNEQFFGPGTRLTVL.